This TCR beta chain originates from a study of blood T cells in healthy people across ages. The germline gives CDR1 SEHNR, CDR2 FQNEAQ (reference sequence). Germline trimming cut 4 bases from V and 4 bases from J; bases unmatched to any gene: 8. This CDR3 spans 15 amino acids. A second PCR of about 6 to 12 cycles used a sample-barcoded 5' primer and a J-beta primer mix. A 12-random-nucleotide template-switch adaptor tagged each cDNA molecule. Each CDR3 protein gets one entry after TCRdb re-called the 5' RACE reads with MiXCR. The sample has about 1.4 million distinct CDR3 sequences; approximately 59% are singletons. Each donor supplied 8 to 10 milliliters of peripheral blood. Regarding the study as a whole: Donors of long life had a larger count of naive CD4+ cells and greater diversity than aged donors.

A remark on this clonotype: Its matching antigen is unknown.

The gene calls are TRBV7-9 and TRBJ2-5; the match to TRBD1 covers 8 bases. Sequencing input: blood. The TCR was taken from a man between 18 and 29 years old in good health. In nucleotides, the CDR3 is TGTGCCAGCAGCTCCCGCGACAGGGGCCTAGAGACCCAGTACTTC. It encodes CASSSRDRGLETQYF.